The present T cell receptor beta chain was sequenced within a study of cytomegalovirus exposure and HLA in healthy donors. This CDR3 is 16 amino acids long. The V end lost 1 base, the J end lost 1 base, and 13 bases lay between the germline ends. Germline V CDR1 and CDR2: SEHNR, FQNEAQ (reference sequence). In the PCR, 60 Vbeta and 13 Jbeta primers were used. In the original workflow: A follow-up analysis tallied around 80 million unique TCR beta chains, approximately 10 million shared. TCRdb's copy holds only in-frame clones and misses some; the assay was immunoSEQ multiplex PCR. The V and J calls and clone size were taken over from that table, and D and trimming were inferred from the DNA. The repertoire has around 150,000 clones, more than 60% of them found once; the top ten carry roughly 1.4%.

The chain couples TRBV7-9 to TRBJ1-2; D gene unclear. The TCR comes from a woman aged 30 to 39 in good health and CMV-seronegative. The sample taken for sequencing was PBMCs. The CDR3 DNA reads as TGTGCCAGCAGCTTAGGCAAGAGCACCAATAACTATGGCTACACCTTC. It codes for CASSLGKSTNNYGYTF.